The 21 T cell receptor beta chains below come from one sample, sequenced in a study of metastatic and nonmetastatic thyroid tumors. None of the patients had undergone any treatment ahead of thyroid surgery. Via MiXCR, TCRdb re-called the PCR reads. The sample holds approximately 30,000 clones; under 8% are singletons and the top ten take around 45%. The specimen sequenced was blood. These receptors all come from a female donor with papillary thyroid cancer or a benign thyroid nodule (not recorded which). Some clones in this sample may be carry-over from other donors' samples.

This clone was seen a few times. The chain recombines TRBV7-8 with TRBJ1-2; tentative D call: TRBD1 (6 bases). Trimming took off 3 bases at V and 8 bases at J, with 10 bases between the two ends. The germline V gene has CDR1 SGHVS and CDR2 FQNEAQ. This CDR3 is 12 amino acids long. The CDR3 protein is CASSFRGGGYTF. The CDR3 coding sequence is TGTGCCAGCAGCTTCCGAGGGGGGGGCTACACCTTC.

This clone was seen at least ten times. The V call is TRBV12-3 or TRBV12-4, the J call TRBJ2-3; 7 positions match TRBD2. This CDR3 region has 15 residues. After removal of 1 base from V and 1 base from J, the junction contained 2 bases not matched to a gene. DNA for the CDR3: TGTGCCAGCAGTTTAGGGGCGGGAGGCACAGATACGCAGTATTTT. Its translation: CASSLGAGGTDTQYF.

This clone was found many times. The rearrangement uses TRBV6-1 and TRBJ1-5; the D is unclear. The CDR3 covers 10 residues. The germline V and J ends were trimmed by 8 bases and 3 bases, with 2 bases remaining between them. Looked up from germline, CDR1 is MNHNS and CDR2 is SASEGT. In nucleotides, the CDR3 is TGTGCCAGCCACAATCAGCCCCAGCATTTT. It codes for CASHNQPQHF.

The table lists this clone with a few counts. A much larger clone differs from this one at a single base, so this may be a read error. The chain recombines TRBV20-1 with TRBJ1-4; the match to TRBD1 covers 7 bases. The germline gives CDR1 DFQATT, CDR2 SNEGSKA (reference sequence). CDR3 length: 14 residues. The CDR3 here is CSAPRGGTNEKLSF. The CDR3 DNA is TGCAGTGCCCCGAGAGGGGGCACTAATGAAAAACTGTCTTTT.

This clone was seen at least ten times. The J gene is TRBJ1-3, the V gene TRBV11-2; no clear D gene. Germline CDR1 SGHAT, CDR2 FQNNGV. The CDR3 sequence is 14 residues long. V was trimmed by 5 bases and J by 6 bases, leaving 14 bases between them. The CDR3 loop is CASSPLESENTIYF. Here the CDR3 DNA reads TGTGCCAGCAGCCCCTTAGAGTCGGAAAACACCATATATTTT.

This clone was seen many times. The rearrangement joins TRBV4-2 to TRBJ2-3; 9 nucleotides align to TRBD2. This CDR3 comprises 17 residues. V dropped 1 base and J dropped 7; count of bases not matched to a gene: 12. CDR1 is LGHNA and CDR2 is YNFKEQ in the germline V gene. This CDR3 reads CASSQGFLSGSGNTQYF. The CDR3 nucleotides are TGTGCCAGCAGCCAAGGCTTCCTTAGCGGGAGCGGGAATACGCAGTATTTT.

This clone was seen at least ten times. The V and J genes are TRBV9 and TRBJ2-1, with D hard to call. V lost 0 bases and J 5 bases, leaving 12 bases between the germline ends. Germline CDR1 reads SGDLS; CDR2 reads YYNGEE. The CDR3 contains 15 residues. The CDR3 here is CASSVDGIRDNEQFF. In DNA form, the CDR3 reads TGTGCCAGCAGCGTAGATGGGATTAGGGACAATGAGCAGTTCTTC.

This clone was seen repeatedly, ten times or more. CDR3 in DNA: TGCGCCAGCAGCCAACGGGAAACTGAAGCTTTCTTT. The encoded protein is CASSQRETEAFF. The rearrangement joins TRBV4-1 to TRBJ1-1; no clear D gene. In germline, CDR1 is MGHRA, CDR2 YSYEKL. Trimming shortened V by 2 bases and J by 5 bases, and 6 bases separated the two germline ends. This CDR3 contains 12 residues.

This clone was counted at least ten times. The chain combines TRBV3-1 with TRBJ2-3; the D gene could be TRBD1 or TRBD2 (7 bases each). Looked up from germline, CDR1 is LGHDT and CDR2 is YNNKEL (reference sequence). The CDR3 sequence is 16 residues long. Trimming left V 7 bases short and J 1 base short, with 18 bases between. The CDR3, as DNA: TGTGCCAGCACCTCCCGCAGGGGGGGACGCACAGATACGCAGTATTTT. Encoded protein: CASTSRRGGRTDTQYF.

This clone was recorded many times. The chain links TRBV6-2 or TRBV6-3 to TRBJ2-4, with D tentatively TRBD1 or TRBD2 (5 bases each). The CDR3 runs 14 residues. Germline assignment: CDR1 MNHEY and CDR2 SVGEGT. V was trimmed by 5 bases and J by 8 bases, leaving 16 bases between them. DNA of the CDR3: TGTGCCAGCAGTGACGGGGACCTAAGGGACATTCAGTACTTC. Translation: CASSDGDLRDIQYF.

This clone was observed at least ten times. The genes are TRBV5-1 and TRBJ1-1; D gene unclear. The CDR3 contains 14 residues. The V and J ends lost 0 bases and 3 bases respectively, with 9 bases between them. The germline V gene has CDR1 SGHRS and CDR2 YFSETQ. CDR3 residues: CASSLVATDTEAFF. The CDR3 DNA reads TGCGCCAGCAGCTTGGTAGCTACTGACACTGAAGCTTTCTTT.

This clone was seen repeatedly, ten times or more. The rearrangement joins TRBV20-1 to TRBJ1-1, with 7 bases matching TRBD1. Trimming removed 4 bases from V and 0 bases from J; junction bases left unmatched: 5. The CDR3 has 14 residues. CDR1 is DFQATT and CDR2 is SNEGSKA in the germline V gene (reference sequence). CDR3 nucleotide sequence: TGCAGTGCTATTAGACAGGGAATGAACACTGAAGCTTTCTTT. This sequence encodes CSAIRQGMNTEAFF.

A note on this clone: With a much larger clone just one base away, this may be a read error. Other DNA sequences in the same sample also yield this CDR3. V and J are TRBV5-1 and TRBJ2-4; 8 nucleotides agree with TRBD1. V was pared by 4 bases and J by 6 bases, with 9 bases of the junction left unmatched. The CDR3 runs 15 residues. Looked up from germline, CDR1 is SGHRS and CDR2 is YFSETQ. In DNA, the CDR3 is TGCGCCAGCAGCCTGGGACAGGCCGCGGGAAACATTCAGTACTTC. Encoded protein: CASSLGQAAGNIQYF.

A few counts support this clone. A read error may be the cause here, since a much bigger clone is one base away. Additional DNA sequences in this sample encode the identical CDR3. The J gene is TRBJ2-3, the V gene TRBV2; D tentatively fits TRBD1 or TRBD2 (5 bases each). V dropped 8 bases and J dropped 5 bases, with 17 bases sitting between them. CDR3 length: 14 amino acids. Per the germline V gene, CDR1 is SNHLY and CDR2 is FYNNEI. The CDR3 is CASRGPGFGDTQYF. DNA for the CDR3: TGTGCCAGCCGGGGTCCAGGGTTCGGAGATACGCAGTATTTT.

This clone was detected many times. The chain combines TRBV28 with TRBJ1-1; no reliable D call. This CDR3 spans 17 amino acids. Germline V gene sequence: CDR1 MDHEN, CDR2 SYDVKM. With 7 bases removed from V and 5 bases from J, the gap between germline ends came to 26 bases. The CDR3 nucleotides are TGTGCCAGCATTTGGGGTGAAGGGAATTTCTTAGGGACTGAAGCTTTCTTT. Its protein product is CASIWGEGNFLGTEAFF.

This clone was detected many times. The chain joins TRBV13 to TRBJ2-3; D remains ambiguous. Germline V CDR1 and CDR2: PRHDT, FYEKMQ (reference sequence). The CDR3 extends over 15 amino acids. Trimming shortened V by 5 bases and J by 5 bases, and 17 bases separated the two germline ends. The CDR3 here is CASSPRLNSLDTQYF. The CDR3 DNA reads as TGTGCCAGCAGCCCAAGATTGAACAGCTTAGATACGCAGTATTTT.

This clone was detected ten times or more. Other DNA sequences in this specimen translate into the identical CDR3. This chain links TRBV7-2 with TRBJ2-7, with TRBD1 matching 9 bases. V lost 7 bases to trimming and J lost 3 bases; unmatched junction nucleotides: 7. CDR1 SGHTA and CDR2 FQGNSA come from the germline V gene. This CDR3 region has 14 residues. As DNA, the CDR3 is TGTGCCAGCACCTTTACAGGGGGCAACTACGAGCAGTACTTC. Translating gives CASTFTGGNYEQYF.

Many counts were recorded for this clone. The chain's CDR3 is CASSLVAAATGELFF. The CDR3 DNA reads as TGCGCCAGCAGCTTGGTAGCGGCCGCCACCGGGGAGCTGTTTTTT. This chain joins TRBV5-1 and TRBJ2-2; the D gene is possibly TRBD2 (6 bases). The CDR3 loop spans 15 amino acids. Germline-derived CDR1 and CDR2 are SGHRS and YFSETQ. The V end was cut by 0 bases, the J end by 4 bases, with 10 bases between.

Many counts were recorded for this clone. This CDR3 reads CASNSRGAGGPGRSEQFF. The CDR3 region has the DNA TGTGCCAGTAATAGTAGGGGAGCGGGAGGCCCCGGGCGGAGTGAGCAGTTCTTC. The rearrangement links TRBV19 to TRBJ2-1; 9 nucleotides align to TRBD2. Germline V gene lookup returns CDR1 LNHDA and CDR2 SQIVND (reference sequence). The CDR3 sequence is 18 residues long. The trim removed 7 bases at V and 9 bases at J, leaving 22 bases unmatched.

This clone has a count of ten or more. The chain is built from TRBV20-1 and TRBJ2-2, with 8 bases aligning to TRBD2. CDR3 length: 17 amino acids. V shed 7 bases and J 1 base; nucleotides not matched to a gene: 14. Germline V lookup: CDR1 DFQATT, CDR2 SNEGSKA (reference sequence). The CDR3 sequence: CSVRPSGGRWNTGELFF. CDR3 DNA sequence: TGCAGTGTTAGGCCCAGCGGGGGTCGCTGGAACACCGGGGAGCTGTTTTTT.

This clone was recorded at least ten times. V usage is TRBV4-1 and J usage is TRBJ2-1, with D maybe TRBD2 (6 bases). This CDR3 is built from 14 residues. V was trimmed by 4 bases and J by 7 bases, leaving 14 bases between them. CDR1 is MGHRA and CDR2 is YSYEKL in the germline V gene. The CDR3 is CASSLYLAGNEQFF. The CDR3 DNA follows: TGCGCCAGCAGCCTATACCTCGCGGGGAATGAGCAGTTCTTC.